This T cell receptor beta chain was obtained from a study of T cell responses to AZD1222 COVID-19 vaccine. Study-level information: Combined were second doses at about 4 or about 12 weeks. Study results and caveats: Spike-spanning, vaccine-associated CD4 TCRs were dominant at 160-218 and 743-854. Donor demographics were predominantly white British with a female majority; clonal diversity may be underestimated.

Points on this clone: The antigen is unknown.

The method was immunoSEQ multiplex PCR; TCRdb's version includes in-frame clones alone and lacks a portion of them. This sample has approximately 91,000 clones, with approximately 90% found just once. V was shortened by 3 bases and J by 1 base, with 6 bases between the two germline ends. This CDR3 is built from 13 residues. In germline, CDR1 is KGHSH, CDR2 LQKENI. The source is an adult in good health. The chain is built from TRBV18 and TRBJ1-1; D unclear. The specimen was peripheral blood, collected on day 0 of AZD1222 vaccination. The CDR3 spells CASSPAENTEAFF. In DNA, the CDR3 is TGTGCCAGCTCACCCGCTGAGAACACTGAAGCTTTCTTT.